The sequence of this T cell receptor (beta chain) was determined in a study of read filtering for tumor transcriptome and immune sequencing. Study context: Revised staging placed fewer than ten patients in R-ISS I, roughly 16 in II, about 7 in III. After DNase treatment, RNA was made into whole-transcriptome libraries. Overall study findings and caveats: IR-seq captured clonotypes deeper and more reliably than RNA-seq. Dropping single-read clonotypes raised IR-seq and RNA-seq shared-clonotype correlation.

From around 440 ng of RNA, a library with molecular barcoded alpha/delta and beta/gamma adaptors was made. TCRdb independently ran MiXCR on the reads; one entry per CDR3 protein. The repertoire consists of 14,000 to 15,000 distinct CDR3 sequences, with roughly 21% occurring once and the leading ten covering more than 75%. As concerns this clonotype: The target antigen is unknown.

This CDR3 comprises 13 residues. V was shortened by 4 bases and J by 2 bases, with 8 bases between the two germline ends. Germline values: CDR1 SNHLY, CDR2 FYNNEI. The sequence came from a donor over 35 with multiple myeloma. This chain uses TRBV2 with TRBJ1-1; the D is unclear. The sample taken for sequencing was a population of CD138-negative cells sorted from bone marrow. The CDR3 DNA reads TGTGCCAGCAGTGTATTAGAAAACACTGAAGCTTTCTTT. As protein: CASSVLENTEAFF.